This paragraph reports one TCR beta chain. This CDR3 has 13 residues. J was trimmed by 3 bases and V by 8 bases; bases with no gene match: 9. The germline CDR1 and CDR2 sequences are GTSNPN and SVGIG (reference sequence). These data are taken from a study of patients and donors after allogeneic stem cell transplantation. From the RT-PCR reads, TCRdb called clonotypes with MiXCR, one entry per CDR3 protein. Counted here are about 34,000 distinct CDR3 sequences, roughly a third occurring once; the ten biggest clones make up 76%. The receptor was isolated from a human donor who was either an allogeneic HSCT recipient or a stem cell or donor lymphocyte infusion donor (not recorded which). It is not recorded whose cells these are; they may come from a transplant donor. The rearrangement joins TRBV30 to TRBJ1-1, with 7 bases aligning to TRBD1. The sample was blood, either unsorted or a sorted T cell fraction (not recorded which). The CDR3 loop reads CAQRDRRDTEAFF. The CDR3 region has the DNA TGTGCCCAGCGGGACAGAAGGGACACTGAAGCTTTCTTT. Looking up the rest from reference TRBV30 and TRBJ1-1 gives the full variable domain: SQTIHQWPATLVQPVGSPLSLECTVEGTSNPNLYWYRQAAGRGLQLLFYSVGIGQISSEVPQNLSASRPQDRQFILSSKKLLLSDSGFYLCAQRDRRDTEAFFGQGTRLTVV.